This TCR beta chain was captured in a study of cytomegalovirus exposure and HLA in healthy donors. General study results and limits: A list of around 150 TCR beta chains associated with cytomegalovirus was given.

The PCR made use of 60 Vbeta and 13 Jbeta primers. As originally analysed: A later analysis tallied about 80 million unique TCR beta chains, about 9.9 million of them shared. Clones were read by immunoSEQ multiplex PCR, and TCRdb kept only the in-frame ones, dropping some. Clonal size and the V and J genes are those of that table, whereas D and trimming came from the DNA. Of some 120,000 clones listed, about 79% are singletons. Concerning this clone: Its target is unknown.

Between the trimmed V and J ends, which lost 1 base and 6 bases, there was a span of 12 bases. Per germline, CDR1 LNHNV and CDR2 YYDKDF (reference sequence). The CDR3 length is 14 residues. The sequenced sample was PBMCs. This chain uses TRBV15 with TRBJ1-1; the D is unclear. This TCR was recovered from a human donor in good health. This CDR3 is CATSRGGGKPEAFF. The CDR3 nucleotides are TGTGCCACCAGCAGAGGGGGAGGGAAGCCTGAAGCTTTCTTT.